The entry that follows covers one T cell receptor beta chain sequence. What it binds is unknown. The data were taken from a study of cytomegalovirus exposure and HLA in healthy donors. Study-level points and caveats: A later analysis found common viral pathogens apparently linked to several of the most significant clusters.

PCR was performed using 60 Vbeta and 13 Jbeta primers. TCRdb keeps only in-frame clones here, not all; method: immunoSEQ multiplex PCR. The profile covers 90,000 to 150,000 clones, with 55% to 65% appearing a single time and more than 8% taken by the ten largest. Germline values: CDR1 WNHNN, CDR2 SYGVQD (reference sequence). The CDR3 has 14 residues. The V and J ends lost 4 bases and 4 bases, in that order; junction bases with no gene match: 5. The V gene is TRBV10-1, the J gene TRBJ2-7; 9 positions agree with TRBD1. Sequencing used PBMCs. The receptor was derived from a man aged 35 to 55 in good health and CMV-seropositive. The CDR3 loop is CASSVGQGMYEQYF. In nucleotides, the CDR3 is TGCGCCAGCAGTGTTGGACAGGGGATGTACGAGCAGTACTTC.